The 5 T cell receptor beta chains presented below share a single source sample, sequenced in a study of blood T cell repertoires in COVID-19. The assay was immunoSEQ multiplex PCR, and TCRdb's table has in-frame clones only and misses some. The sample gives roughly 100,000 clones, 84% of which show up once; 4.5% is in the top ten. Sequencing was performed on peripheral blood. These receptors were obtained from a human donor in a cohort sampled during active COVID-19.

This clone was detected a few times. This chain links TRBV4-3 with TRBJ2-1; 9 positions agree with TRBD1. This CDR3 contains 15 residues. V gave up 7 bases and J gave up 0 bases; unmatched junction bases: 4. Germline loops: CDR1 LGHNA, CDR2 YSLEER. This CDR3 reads CASTTDRGSYNEQFF. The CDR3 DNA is TGCGCCAGCACGACGGACAGGGGCTCCTACAATGAGCAGTTCTTC.

The chain's CDR3 is CASSQAGAGVDSPLHF. CDR3 coding DNA: TGTGCCAGCAGCCAAGCGGGCGCCGGGGTGGATTCACCCCTCCACTTT. The chain couples TRBV4-2 to TRBJ1-6; no reliable D call. V dropped 1 base and J dropped 8 bases, with 15 bases sitting between them. Germline CDR1 and CDR2: LGHNA and YNFKEQ. The CDR3 totals 16 residues.

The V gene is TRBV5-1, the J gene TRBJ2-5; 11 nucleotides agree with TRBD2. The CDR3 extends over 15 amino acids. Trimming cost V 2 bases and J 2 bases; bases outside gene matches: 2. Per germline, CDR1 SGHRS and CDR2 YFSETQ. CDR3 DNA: TGCGCCAGCAGCTTCCTAGCGGGGGGACAAGAGACCCAGTACTTC. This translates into CASSFLAGGQETQYF.

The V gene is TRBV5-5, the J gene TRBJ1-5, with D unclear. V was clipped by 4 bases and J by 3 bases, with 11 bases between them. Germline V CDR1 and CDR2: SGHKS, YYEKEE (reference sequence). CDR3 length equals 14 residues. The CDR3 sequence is CASSLGGNNQPQHF. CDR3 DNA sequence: TGTGCCAGCAGCCTGGGAGGGAACAATCAGCCCCAGCATTTT.

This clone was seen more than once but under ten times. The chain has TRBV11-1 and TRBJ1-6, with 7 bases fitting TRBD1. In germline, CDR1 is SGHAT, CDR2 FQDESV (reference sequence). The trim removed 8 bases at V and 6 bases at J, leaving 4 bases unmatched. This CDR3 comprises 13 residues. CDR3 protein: CASHGQANSPLHF. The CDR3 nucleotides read TGTGCCAGCCATGGACAGGCTAATTCACCCCTCCACTTT.